This paragraph covers one T cell receptor (beta chain) sequence. The data derive from a study of PD-1 blockade in mismatch repair-deficient tumors. The germline V gene has CDR1 KGHSH and CDR2 LQKENI. V was shortened by 2 bases and J by 1 base, with 11 bases between the two germline ends. There are 15 residues in the CDR3. Repertoires were generated with immunoSEQ multiplex PCR, while TCRdb's copy carries only in-frame clones and drops some. Among under 50,000 clones listed, 77% were seen once. The chain carries TRBV18 and TRBJ2-5; no definite D call. The sequence derives from an adult with mismatch repair-deficient cancer. The material was PBMCs, obtained before pembrolizumab treatment. DNA of the CDR3: TGTGCCAGCTCACCAAAAAGATCTTCCCAAGAGACCCAGTACTTC. Translated: CASSPKRSSQETQYF. The whole variable domain, remainder taken from reference TRBV18 and TRBJ2-5, is NAGVMQNPRHLVRRRGQEARLRCSPMKGHSHVYWYRQLPEEGLKFMVYLQKENIIDESGMPKERFSAEFPKEGPSILRIQQVVRGDSAAYFCASSPKRSSQETQYFGPGTRLLVL.